In its sample, the clone carrying this T cell receptor (beta chain) was seen many times. Its antigen is unknown. This sample is part of a study of naive and memory T cell subsets. This CDR3 is built from 16 residues. Germline V CDR1 and CDR2: SGHTA, FQGNSA. V lost 2 bases, J lost 2 bases, and 5 bases stayed unmatched. An equimolar mix of two oligonucleotides served as the beta constant-region primer for TRBC1 and TRBC2. The ligated cDNA underwent four PCR rounds using SP2 and nested alpha and beta constant-region primers. Via MiXCR, TCRdb re-called the UMI-ligation and nested PCR reads, giving one row per CDR3 protein. The sample records tens of thousands of distinct CDR3 sequences, 11% being singletons. The study's findings and limits: Especially in CD8 cells, naive repertoires contained a few larger clonotypes, possibly CD45RA-re-expressing memory cells.

The sample consisted of naive CD4+ T cells from blood. This receptor was taken from a human donor in good health. The V gene is TRBV7-2, the J gene TRBJ2-5; 10 bases align to TRBD2. CDR3: CASSLRWTSGQETQYF. The CDR3 nucleotides read TGTGCCAGCAGCTTAAGGTGGACTAGCGGACAAGAGACCCAGTACTTC.